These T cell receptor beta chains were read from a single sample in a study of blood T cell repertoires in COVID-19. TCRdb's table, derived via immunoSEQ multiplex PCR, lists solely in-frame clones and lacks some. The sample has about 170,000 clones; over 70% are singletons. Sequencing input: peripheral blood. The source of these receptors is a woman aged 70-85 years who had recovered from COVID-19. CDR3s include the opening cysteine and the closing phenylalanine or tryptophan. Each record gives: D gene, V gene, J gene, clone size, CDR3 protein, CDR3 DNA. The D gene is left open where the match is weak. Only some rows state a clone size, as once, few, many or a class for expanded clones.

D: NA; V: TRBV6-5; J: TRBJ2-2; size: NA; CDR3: CASSLPREGELFF; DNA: TGTGCCAGCAGCCTCCCACGGGAAGGGGAGCTGTTTTTT
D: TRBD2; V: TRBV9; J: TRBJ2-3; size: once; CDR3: CASSGGLAGGTDTQYF; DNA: TGTGCCAGCAGCGGTGGACTAGCGGGCGGCACAGATACGCAGTATTTT
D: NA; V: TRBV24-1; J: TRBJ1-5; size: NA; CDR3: CATMAGGFNQPQHF; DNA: TGTGCCACCATGGCAGGAGGGTTCAATCAGCCCCAGCATTTT
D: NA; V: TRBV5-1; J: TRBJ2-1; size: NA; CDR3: CASSPGTGYNEQFF; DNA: TGCGCCAGCAGCCCCGGGACTGGGTACAATGAGCAGTTCTTC
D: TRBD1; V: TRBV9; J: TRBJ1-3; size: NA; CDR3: CASSDDRGGNTIYF; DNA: TGTGCCAGCAGCGACGACAGGGGTGGAAACACCATATATTTT
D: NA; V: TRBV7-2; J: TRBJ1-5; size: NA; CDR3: CASSSGHNQPQHF; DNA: TGTGCCAGCAGTTCTGGGCACAATCAGCCCCAGCATTTT
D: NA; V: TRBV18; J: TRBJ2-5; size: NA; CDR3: CASSKGVQQETQYF; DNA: TGTGCCAGCTCCAAGGGGGTTCAGCAAGAGACCCAGTACTTC
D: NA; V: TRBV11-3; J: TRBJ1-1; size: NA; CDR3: CASSLDSGGAFF; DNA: TGTGCCAGCAGCTTAGACTCCGGCGGGGCTTTCTTT
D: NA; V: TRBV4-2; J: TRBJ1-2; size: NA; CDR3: CASSPSGNYGYTF; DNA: TGTGCCAGCAGCCCCTCGGGAAACTATGGCTACACCTTC
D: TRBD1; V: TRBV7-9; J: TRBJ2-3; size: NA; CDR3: CASSSRLGQGTDTQYF; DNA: TGTGCCAGCAGCTCCCGGCTGGGACAGGGTACAGATACGCAGTATTTT
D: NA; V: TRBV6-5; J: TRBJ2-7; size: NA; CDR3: CASSRWGDEQYF; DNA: TGTGCCAGCAGCCGGTGGGGCGACGAGCAGTACTTC
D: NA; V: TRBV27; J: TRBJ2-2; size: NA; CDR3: CASRAGVPNTGELFF; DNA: TGTGCCAGCAGGGCAGGCGTACCGAACACCGGGGAGCTGTTTTTT
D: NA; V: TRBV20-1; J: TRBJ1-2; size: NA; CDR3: CSAGHAYGYTF; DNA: TGCAGTGCTGGACATGCCTATGGCTACACCTTC
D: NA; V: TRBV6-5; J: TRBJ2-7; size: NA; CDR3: CATGGLPTYEQYF; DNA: TGTGCCACCGGAGGGCTTCCCACCTACGAGCAGTACTTC
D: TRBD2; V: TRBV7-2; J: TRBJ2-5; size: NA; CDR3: CASSSLAAERETQYF; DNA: TGTGCCAGCAGCTCGCTAGCGGCCGAACGGGAGACCCAGTACTTC
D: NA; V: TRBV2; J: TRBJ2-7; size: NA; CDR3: CASSYSYEQYF; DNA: TGTGCCAGCAGTTACTCCTACGAGCAGTACTTC
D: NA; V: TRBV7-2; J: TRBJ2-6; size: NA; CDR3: CASSSQSGANVLTF; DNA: TGTGCCAGCAGCTCTCAGTCTGGGGCCAACGTCCTGACTTTC
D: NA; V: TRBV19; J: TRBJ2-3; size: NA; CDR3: CASSIGSWRDTQYF; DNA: TGTGCCAGTAGTATAGGGTCCTGGCGGGATACGCAGTATTTT
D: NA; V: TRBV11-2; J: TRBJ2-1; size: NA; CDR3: CASSLEGGGWTSTEKGQQFF; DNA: TGTGCCAGCAGCTTAGAAGGAGGAGGGTGGACTTCTACTGAAAAGGGGCAGCAGTTCTTC
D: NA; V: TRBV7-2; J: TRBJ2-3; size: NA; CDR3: CASSLATRGDTQYF; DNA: TGTGCCAGCAGCTTGGCAACTCGGGGAGATACGCAGTATTTT
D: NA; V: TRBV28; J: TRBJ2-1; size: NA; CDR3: CARSGYNEQFF; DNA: TGTGCGAGATCGGGCTACAATGAGCAGTTCTTC
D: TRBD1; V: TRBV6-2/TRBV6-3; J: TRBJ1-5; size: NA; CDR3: CASSLRRQGIVNQPQHF; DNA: TGTGCCAGCAGCCTTAGAAGACAGGGGATCGTCAATCAGCCCCAGCATTTT
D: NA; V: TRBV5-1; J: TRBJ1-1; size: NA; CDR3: CASSLGAGSGTEAFF; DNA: TGCGCCAGCAGCTTGGGAGCAGGTAGTGGCACTGAAGCTTTCTTT
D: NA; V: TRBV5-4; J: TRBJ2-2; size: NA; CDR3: CASSLQGGNTGELFF; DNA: TGTGCCAGCAGCTTGCAGGGAGGCAACACCGGGGAGCTGTTTTTT
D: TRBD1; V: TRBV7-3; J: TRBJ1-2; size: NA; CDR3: CASSLEGTGYPHGYTF; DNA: TGTGCCAGCAGCTTAGAGGGGACAGGGTACCCCCATGGCTACACCTTC
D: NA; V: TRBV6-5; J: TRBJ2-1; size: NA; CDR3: CASLLALSYNEQFF; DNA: TGTGCCAGCCTCCTAGCGTTATCCTACAATGAGCAGTTCTTC
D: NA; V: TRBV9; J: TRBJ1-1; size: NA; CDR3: CASSPTVGGSEAFF; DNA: TGTGCCAGCAGCCCGACCGTAGGCGGGTCCGAAGCTTTCTTT
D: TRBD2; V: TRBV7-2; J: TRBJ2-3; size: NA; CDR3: CASSLGLAGVDTQYF; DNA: TGTGCCAGCAGCTTAGGACTAGCGGGGGTGGATACGCAGTATTTT
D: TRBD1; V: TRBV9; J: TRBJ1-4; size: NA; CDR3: CASSRQGAGEKLFF; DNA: TGTGCCAGCAGCAGACAGGGGGCGGGTGAAAAACTGTTTTTT
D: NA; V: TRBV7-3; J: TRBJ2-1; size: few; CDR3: CASSLSGGSSYNEQFF; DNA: TGTGCCAGCAGCTTAAGTGGCGGAAGCTCCTACAATGAGCAGTTCTTC
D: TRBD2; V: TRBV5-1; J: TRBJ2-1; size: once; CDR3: CASSPRLAGGAPISYNEQFF; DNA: TGCGCCAGCAGCCCACGACTAGCGGGAGGGGCCCCCATCTCCTACAATGAGCAGTTCTTC
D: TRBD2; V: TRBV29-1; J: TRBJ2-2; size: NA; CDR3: CSVGGLAGWNTGELFF; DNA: TGCAGCGTTGGCGGGCTAGCGGGGTGGAACACCGGGGAGCTGTTTTTT
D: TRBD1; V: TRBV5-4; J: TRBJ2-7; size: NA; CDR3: CASSRTGESGEQYF; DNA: TGTGCCAGCTCCCGGACAGGAGAGAGTGGGGAGCAGTACTTC
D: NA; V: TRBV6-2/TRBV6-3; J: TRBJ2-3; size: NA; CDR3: CASSYPDTDTQYF; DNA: TGTGCCAGCAGTTACCCAGACACAGATACGCAGTATTTT
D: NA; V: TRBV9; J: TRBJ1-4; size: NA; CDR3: CASTSGEGSEKLFF; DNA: TGTGCCAGCACCTCTGGGGAGGGGAGTGAAAAACTGTTTTTT
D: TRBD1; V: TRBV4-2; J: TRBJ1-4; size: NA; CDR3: CASRQGLGEKLFF; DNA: TGTGCCAGCCGACAGGGATTGGGTGAAAAACTGTTTTTT
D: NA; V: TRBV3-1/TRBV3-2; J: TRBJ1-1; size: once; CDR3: CASSQERNRAKAFF; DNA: TGTGCCAGCAGCCAAGAACGGAACAGGGCGAAAGCTTTCTTT
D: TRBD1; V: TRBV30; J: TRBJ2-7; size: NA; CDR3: CAWSDGTGTYYEQYF; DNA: TGTGCCTGGAGTGACGGGACAGGGACGTACTACGAGCAGTACTTC
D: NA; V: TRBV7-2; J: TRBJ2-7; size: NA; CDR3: CASSVTYEQYF; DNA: TGTGCCAGCAGCGTAACCTACGAGCAGTACTTC
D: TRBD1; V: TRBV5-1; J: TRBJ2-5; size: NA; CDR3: CASSLDRAPETQYF; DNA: TGCGCCAGCAGCTTAGACAGGGCTCCGGAGACCCAGTACTTC
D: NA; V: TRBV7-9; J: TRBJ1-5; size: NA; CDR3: CASSPPGGSNQPQHF; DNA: TGTGCCAGCAGCCCCCCCGGCGGTAGCAATCAGCCCCAGCATTTT
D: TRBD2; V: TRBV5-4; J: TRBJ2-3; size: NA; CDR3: CASSLEPSGRAGDTQYF; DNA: TGTGCCAGCAGCTTGGAGCCTAGCGGGAGGGCCGGAGATACGCAGTATTTT
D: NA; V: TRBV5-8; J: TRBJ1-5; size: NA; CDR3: CASSLDRDQPQHF; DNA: TGTGCCAGCAGCCTGGACCGAGATCAGCCCCAGCATTTT
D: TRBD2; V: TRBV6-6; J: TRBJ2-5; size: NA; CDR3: CASSTPGGSGETQYF; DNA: TGTGCCAGCAGTACCCCGGGGGGTAGTGGGGAGACCCAGTACTTC
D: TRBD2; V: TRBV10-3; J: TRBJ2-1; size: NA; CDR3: CATSSGPSYNEQFF; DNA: TGTGCCACCTCTAGCGGACCCTCCTACAATGAGCAGTTCTTC
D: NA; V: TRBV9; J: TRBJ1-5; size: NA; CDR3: CASSVGGWQPQHF; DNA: TGTGCCAGCAGCGTAGGGGGCTGGCAGCCCCAGCATTTT
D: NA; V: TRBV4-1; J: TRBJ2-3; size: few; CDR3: CASSHPTGLDTQYF; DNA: TGCGCCAGCAGCCATCCGACAGGTTTAGATACGCAGTATTTT
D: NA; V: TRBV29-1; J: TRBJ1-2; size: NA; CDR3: CSGGGAYGYTF; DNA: TGCAGCGGGGGGGGCGCCTATGGCTACACCTTC
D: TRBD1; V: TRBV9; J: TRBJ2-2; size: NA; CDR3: CASSVTGQGRITGELFF; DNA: TGTGCCAGCAGCGTAACCGGACAGGGTCGTATCACCGGGGAGCTGTTTTTT
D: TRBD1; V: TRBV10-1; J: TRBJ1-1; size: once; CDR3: CASSGGQARGTEAFF; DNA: TGCGCCAGCAGCGGCGGACAGGCCAGGGGCACTGAAGCTTTCTTT
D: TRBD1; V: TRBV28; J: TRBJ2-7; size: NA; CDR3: CASSTRGTGGIEQYF; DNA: TGTGCCAGCAGCACCAGGGGGACAGGGGGCATCGAGCAGTACTTC
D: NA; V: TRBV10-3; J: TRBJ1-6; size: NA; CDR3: CAIRAAGETYNSPLHF; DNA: TGTGCCATCCGGGCGGCAGGGGAAACATATAATTCACCCCTCCACTTT